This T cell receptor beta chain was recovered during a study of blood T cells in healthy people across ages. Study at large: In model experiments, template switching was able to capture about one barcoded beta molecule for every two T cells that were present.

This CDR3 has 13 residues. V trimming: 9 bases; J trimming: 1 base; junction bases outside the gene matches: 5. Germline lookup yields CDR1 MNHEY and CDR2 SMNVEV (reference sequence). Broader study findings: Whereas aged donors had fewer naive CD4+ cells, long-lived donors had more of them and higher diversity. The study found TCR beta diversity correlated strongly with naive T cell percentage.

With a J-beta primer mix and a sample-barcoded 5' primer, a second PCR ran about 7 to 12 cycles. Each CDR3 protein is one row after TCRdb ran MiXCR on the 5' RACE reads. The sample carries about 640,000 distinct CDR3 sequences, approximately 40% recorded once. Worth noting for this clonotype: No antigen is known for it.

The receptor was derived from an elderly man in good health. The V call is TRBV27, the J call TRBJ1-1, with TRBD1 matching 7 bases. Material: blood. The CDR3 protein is CASNRGGNTEAFF. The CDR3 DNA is TGTGCCAGTAACAGGGGCGGGAACACTGAAGCTTTCTTT.